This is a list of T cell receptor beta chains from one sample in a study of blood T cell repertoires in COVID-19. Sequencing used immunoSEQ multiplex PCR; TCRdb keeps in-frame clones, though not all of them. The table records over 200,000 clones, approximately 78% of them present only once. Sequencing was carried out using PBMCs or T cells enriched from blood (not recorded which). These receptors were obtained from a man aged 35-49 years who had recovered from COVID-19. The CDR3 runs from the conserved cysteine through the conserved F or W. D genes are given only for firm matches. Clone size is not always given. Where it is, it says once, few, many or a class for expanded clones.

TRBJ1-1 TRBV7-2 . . CASRTQGSNTEAFF TGTGCCAGCAGAACACAGGGCTCGAACACTGAAGCTTTCTTT
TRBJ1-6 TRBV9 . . CASSRTGFYNSPLHF TGTGCCAGCAGCCGGACGGGGTTCTATAATTCACCCCTCCACTTT
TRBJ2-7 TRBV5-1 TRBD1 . CASSVGTGGAQYF TGCGCCAGCAGCGTTGGGACAGGGGGCGCGCAGTACTTC
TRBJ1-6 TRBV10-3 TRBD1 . CAISDRADSPLHF TGTGCCATCAGCGACAGGGCCGATTCACCCCTCCACTTT
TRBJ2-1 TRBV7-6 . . CASSLRPGGQVAFSYNEQFF TGTGCCAGCAGCTTAAGGCCGGGGGGACAGGTTGCTTTCTCCTACAATGAGCAGTTCTTC
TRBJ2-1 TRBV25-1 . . CASSAYRDNEQFF TGTGCCAGCAGTGCATACCGGGACAATGAGCAGTTCTTC
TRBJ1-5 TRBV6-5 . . CASSSPGIGQPQHF TGTGCCAGCTCTTCTCCAGGGATAGGACAGCCCCAGCATTTT
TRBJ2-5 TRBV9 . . CASSVERVETQYF TGTGCCAGCAGCGTAGAACGGGTGGAGACCCAGTACTTC
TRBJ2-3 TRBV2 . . CASSEAPGDTQYF TGTGCCAGCAGTGAAGCGCCCGGAGATACGCAGTATTTT
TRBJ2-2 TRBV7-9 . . CASSLPGAGELFF TGTGCCAGCAGCTTACCCGGGGCCGGGGAGCTGTTTTTT
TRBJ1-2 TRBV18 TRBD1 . CASSPPGQLYGYTF TGTGCCAGCTCACCACCGGGACAGCTCTATGGCTACACCTTC
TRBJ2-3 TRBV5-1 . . CASSFQGYTDTQYF TGCGCCAGCAGCTTCCAGGGGTACACAGATACGCAGTATTTT
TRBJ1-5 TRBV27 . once CASSGEPRGTSSNQPQHF TGTGCCAGCAGTGGTGAGCCGCGGGGGACATCGAGCAATCAGCCCCAGCATTTT
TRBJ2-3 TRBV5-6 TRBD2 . CASTFPSGFQDTQYF TGTGCCAGCACCTTTCCTAGCGGTTTTCAAGATACGCAGTATTTT
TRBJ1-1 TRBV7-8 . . CASSSYQGEAFF TGTGCCAGCAGCTCGTATCAGGGAGAAGCTTTCTTT
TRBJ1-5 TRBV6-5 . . CASSSLGGGQPQHF TGTGCCAGCAGCTCCCTCGGGGGAGGTCAGCCCCAGCATTTT
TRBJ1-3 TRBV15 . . CATSRGGSGNTIYF TGTGCCACCAGCAGAGGAGGGTCTGGAAACACCATATATTTT
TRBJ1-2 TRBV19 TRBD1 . CASSISAGRGPGYTF TGTGCCAGTAGTATATCCGCCGGGAGGGGGCCTGGCTACACCTTC
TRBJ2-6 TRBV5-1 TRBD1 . CASSSTGSGANVLTF TGCGCCAGCAGCTCGACAGGGTCTGGGGCCAACGTCCTGACTTTC
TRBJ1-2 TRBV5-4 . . CASSLDRFYGYTF TGTGCCAGCAGCTTGGACAGGTTCTATGGCTACACCTTC
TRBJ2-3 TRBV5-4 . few CASSFNDRKDTQYF TGTGCCAGCAGCTTTAACGACAGGAAAGATACGCAGTATTTT
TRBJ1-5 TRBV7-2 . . CASSSRQFNQPQHF TGTGCCAGCAGCTCGCGACAGTTCAATCAGCCCCAGCATTTT
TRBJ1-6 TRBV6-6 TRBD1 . CASSLDRGPLHF TGTGCCAGCAGCCTAGACAGGGGACCCCTCCACTTT
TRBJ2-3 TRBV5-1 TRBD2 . CASSPRLAGDTQYF TGCGCCAGCAGTCCGAGACTAGCGGGAGATACGCAGTATTTT
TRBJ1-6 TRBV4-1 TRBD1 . CASSHPGAGGNSPLHF TGCGCCAGCAGCCATCCCGGGGCAGGGGGAAATTCACCCCTCCACTTT
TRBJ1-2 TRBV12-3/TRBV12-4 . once CASSLAPNYGYTF TGTGCCAGCAGTTTGGCTCCTAACTATGGCTACACCTTC
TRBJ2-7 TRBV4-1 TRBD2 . CASSQGEYGLAGVRAMGEQYF TGCGCCAGCAGCCAAGGGGAATATGGACTAGCGGGAGTAAGGGCCATGGGCGAGCAGTACTTC
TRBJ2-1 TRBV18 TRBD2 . CASSPQGLAGDNEQFF TGTGCCAGCTCACCCCAGGGACTAGCGGGAGACAATGAGCAGTTCTTC
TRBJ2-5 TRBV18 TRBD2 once CASSQGLAGGRTQETQYF TGTGCCAGCTCACAGGGACTAGCGGGAGGCCGGACTCAAGAGACCCAGTACTTC
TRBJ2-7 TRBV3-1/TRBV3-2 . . CASSQGGQPYEQYF TGTGCCAGCAGCCAAGGCGGACAGCCCTACGAGCAGTACTTC
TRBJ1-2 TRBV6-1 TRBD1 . CASSEVYQGADYGYTF TGTGCCAGCAGTGAAGTCTATCAGGGGGCGGACTATGGCTACACCTTC
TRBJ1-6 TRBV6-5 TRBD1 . CASSMTGVNSPLHF TGTGCCAGCAGCATGACAGGGGTTAATTCACCCCTCCACTTT
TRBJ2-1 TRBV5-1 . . CASSRQQGSYNEQFF TGCGCCAGCAGCCGCCAACAGGGTTCCTACAATGAGCAGTTCTTC
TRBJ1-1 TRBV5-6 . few CASSNAGTRRIRNTEAFF TGTGCCAGCAGTAACGCGGGGACCCGGAGGATTCGGAACACTGAAGCTTTCTTT
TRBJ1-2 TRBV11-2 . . CASSLDLNSHYGYTF TGTGCCAGCAGCTTAGATCTGAATAGTCACTATGGCTACACCTTC
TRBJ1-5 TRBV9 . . CASSGQGSNQPQHF TGTGCCAGCAGCGGTCAGGGGAGCAATCAGCCCCAGCATTTT
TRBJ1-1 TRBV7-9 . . CASSLTTLEAFF TGTGCCAGCAGCTTGACGACACTTGAAGCTTTCTTT
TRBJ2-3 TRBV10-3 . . CAISESGLAGLDTQYF TGTGCCATCAGTGAGTCGGGACTCGCCGGCCTAGATACGCAGTATTTT
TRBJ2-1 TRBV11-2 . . CASTLALYNEQFF TGTGCCAGCACCCTAGCGTTATACAATGAGCAGTTCTTC
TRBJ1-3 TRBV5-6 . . CASSFTTRGNTIYF TGTGCCAGCAGCTTTACTACGAGGGGAAACACCATATATTTT
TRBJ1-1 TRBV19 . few CASSIISGTEAFF TGTGCCAGTAGTATAATCTCCGGCACTGAAGCTTTCTTT
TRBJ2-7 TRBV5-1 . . CASSLGPLREQYF TGCGCCAGCAGCTTGGGGCCTTTACGAGAGCAGTACTTC
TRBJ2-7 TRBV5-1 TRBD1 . CASSRTGQFAHEQYF TGCGCCAGCAGCAGAACGGGACAGTTTGCTCACGAGCAGTACTTC
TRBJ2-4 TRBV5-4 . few CASSSPGEMGKNIQYF TGTGCCAGCAGCTCCCCGGGGGAGATGGGCAAAAACATTCAGTACTTC
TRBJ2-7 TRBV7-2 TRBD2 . CASSLGGGRAYEQYF TGTGCCAGCAGCTTAGGGGGCGGGAGGGCCTACGAGCAGTACTTC
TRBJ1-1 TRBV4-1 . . CASSHSASAGWKAFF TGCGCCAGCAGCCATTCAGCCTCGGCAGGGTGGAAAGCTTTCTTT
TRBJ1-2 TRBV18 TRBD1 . CASSPTGVGGYTF TGTGCCAGCTCACCAACAGGGGTCGGTGGCTACACCTTC
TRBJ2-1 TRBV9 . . CASSESQAAYNEQFF TGTGCCAGCAGTGAGTCACAGGCTGCCTACAATGAGCAGTTCTTC
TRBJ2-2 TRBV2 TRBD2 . CASSARLAGNTGELFF TGTGCCAGCAGTGCCCGACTAGCGGGGAACACCGGGGAGCTGTTTTTT
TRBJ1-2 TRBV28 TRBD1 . CASSLLYRGLDGYTF TGTGCCAGCAGTTTATTGTACAGGGGTCTTGATGGCTACACCTTC